This passage covers 15 T cell receptor beta chains from one sample sequenced in a study of vaccination and CD4 T cells after COVID-19. Treatment described: roughly nine-day PBMC culture with coronavirus spike peptide pools or control peptides (ViraFEST assay). The antigens for these receptors are not known. The Oncomine TCR Beta short-read assay was applied to DNA of cultured CD4+ T cells. TCRdb redid the calling of the PCR reads with MiXCR, one entry per CDR3 protein. Here the sample spans more than 13,000 distinct CDR3 sequences, roughly 24% being singletons. Sequencing used CD4+ T cells from blood, cultured in vitro, obtained after SARS-CoV-2 vaccination. The source of these receptors is a human donor who had recovered from COVID-19.

This clonotype appeared a few times. The CDR3 spells CATSSPGQGGNTIYF. The CDR3 coding sequence is TGTGCCACCAGCAGCCCGGGACAGGGAGGAAACACCATATATTTT. V gene TRBV15 combines with J gene TRBJ1-3; 9 bases fit TRBD1. Unmatched junction bases numbered 4, after V lost 3 bases and J lost 4 bases. Germline loops: CDR1 LNHNV, CDR2 YYDKDF (reference sequence). The CDR3 contains 15 residues.

This clonotype was observed a handful of times. V gene TRBV10-1 combines with J gene TRBJ2-2, with 8 positions matching TRBD1. Germline assignment: CDR1 WNHNN and CDR2 SYGVQD (reference sequence). The CDR3 covers 13 residues. The junction had 4 bases not matched to a gene; V was cut back by 7 bases and J by 6 bases. DNA of the CDR3: TGCGCCAGCACCAGGACAGGGTCCGGGGAGCTGTTTTTT. Protein product: CASTRTGSGELFF.

The chain links TRBV7-3 to TRBJ2-3, with a weak D call TRBD1 (6 bases). V was clipped by 4 bases and J by 1 base, with 12 bases between them. This CDR3 comprises 15 residues. Germline-derived CDR1 and CDR2 are SGHTA and FQGTGA. Written as DNA, the CDR3 is TGTGCCAGCAGCTCCGGACAGTCGGGCACAGATACGCAGTATTTT. It is translated as CASSSGQSGTDTQYF.

This clonotype was seen more than once but under ten times. This chain joins TRBV19 and TRBJ2-7; 9 bases map to TRBD1. The CDR3 covers 17 residues. V shed 4 bases and J 4 bases; nucleotides not matched to a gene: 14. Germline-derived CDR1 and CDR2 are LNHDA and SQIVND (reference sequence). The CDR3 loop is CASSTGNKPGQGYEQYF. The CDR3 DNA sequence: TGTGCCAGTAGTACCGGAAACAAACCGGGACAGGGTTACGAGCAGTACTTC.

By its share, this clonotype is medium-sized. J is TRBJ1-6 and V is TRBV6-5; D not certain. The CDR3 runs 14 residues. Germline V gene lookup returns CDR1 MNHEY and CDR2 SVGAGI. The ends were cut back, 0 bases at V and 9 bases at J, with 9 bases in the middle. In DNA form, the CDR3 reads TGTGCCAGCAGTTACTCACGCCAGAGTTCACCCCTCCACTTT. Its translation is CASSYSRQSSPLHF.

J is TRBJ2-7 and V is TRBV6-1; a weak D match, TRBD2 (6 bases). Looked up from germline, CDR1 is MNHNS and CDR2 is SASEGT. V lost 4 bases and J lost 0, with 13 bases in between. The CDR3 length is 15 residues. The CDR3 protein is CASSARGISSYEQYF. The CDR3 DNA is TGTGCCAGCAGTGCCCGCGGGATAAGCTCCTACGAGCAGTACTTC.

The chain links TRBV2 to TRBJ1-1; 10 nucleotides match TRBD1. CDR3 length: 14 residues. V trimming: 6 bases; J trimming: 6 bases; junction bases outside the gene matches: 7. Germline V gene sequence: CDR1 SNHLY, CDR2 FYNNEI. The CDR3 DNA sequence: TGTGCCAGCAGGGGGACAGGGGAGTTCGCTGAAGCTTTCTTT. Translating it yields CASRGTGEFAEAFF.

The J gene is TRBJ2-7, the V gene TRBV7-3; D remains ambiguous. There are 15 residues in the CDR3. V was cut by 1 base and J by 4 bases, with 14 bases left in between. Germline V gives CDR1 SGHTA, CDR2 FQGTGA. CDR3 region: CASSLNSGPPYEQYF. In DNA, the CDR3 is TGTGCCAGCAGCTTAAATTCCGGACCCCCATACGAGCAGTACTTC.

This clonotype was counted between two and nine times. This chain joins TRBV11-2 and TRBJ2-2, with 10 bases fitting TRBD2. Germline V gene lookup returns CDR1 SGHAT and CDR2 FQNNGV. This CDR3 has 16 residues. The junction had 4 bases not matched to a gene; V was cut back by 5 bases and J by 1 base. CDR3 region: CASSLTSGVNTGELFF. Written as DNA, the CDR3 is TGTGCCAGCAGCCTAACTAGCGGGGTGAACACCGGGGAGCTGTTTTTT.

This chain uses TRBV24-1 with TRBJ1-1; D gene ambiguous. Trimming shortened V by 4 bases and J by 1 base, and 9 bases separated the two germline ends. Germline CDR1 is KGHDR and CDR2 is SFDVKD. This CDR3 is built from 14 residues. CDR3 sequence reads: CATSDPARNTEAFF. In DNA, the CDR3 is TGTGCCACCAGTGACCCCGCCCGGAACACTGAAGCTTTCTTT.

The V and J genes are TRBV7-9 and TRBJ1-1, with D tentatively TRBD1 (6 bases). CDR1 and CDR2 (germline): SEHNR, FQNEAQ (reference sequence). Trimming stripped 7 bases from V and 7 bases from J, with 19 bases between. The CDR3 runs to 14 residues. The CDR3 bases are TGTGCCAGCACCCTTACGACAGGCGCCATTGAAGCTTTCTTT. Translating gives CASTLTTGAIEAFF.

The rearrangement joins TRBV7-9 to TRBJ2-1; 10 bases map to TRBD1. This CDR3 has 16 amino acids. Germline V gene lookup returns CDR1 SEHNR and CDR2 FQNEAQ (reference sequence). Trimming took 5 bases from V and 5 from J; bases not matched to a gene: 9. CDR3 in DNA: TGTGCCAGCAGCCATTTAGGTGGGACAGGGGACAATGAGCAGTTCTTC. Amino acids: CASSHLGGTGDNEQFF. Together with reference TRBV7-9 and TRBJ2-1, the CDR3 gives the full variable domain: DTGVSQNPRHKITKRGQNVTFRCDPISEHNRLYWYRQTLGQGPEFLTYFQNEAQLEKSRLLSDRFSAERPKGSFSTLEIQRTEQGDSAMYLCASSHLGGTGDNEQFFGPGTRLTVL.

This clonotype was detected a few times. The chain employs TRBV20-1 and TRBJ2-1; 7 bases map to TRBD1. The CDR3 has 14 residues. V was clipped by 5 bases and J by 5 bases; unmatched bases: 9. Germline values: CDR1 DFQATT, CDR2 SNEGSKA (reference sequence). CDR3 sequence reads: CSAGRDRPNNEQFF. The CDR3 DNA reads as TGCAGTGCTGGAAGGGACAGACCCAACAATGAGCAGTTCTTC.

This clonotype is hyperexpanded in the sample. V and J are TRBV10-3 and TRBJ1-1; 7 bases are a match to TRBD1. CDR1 and CDR2 from the germline V gene are ENHRY and SYGVKD. This CDR3 region has 16 residues. The junction had 9 bases not matched to a gene; V was cut back by 4 bases and J by 1 base. As DNA, the CDR3 is TGTGCCATCAGTGCCCGGGACAGCAACTCGAACACTGAAGCTTTCTTT. It codes for CAISARDSNSNTEAFF.

This clonotype was detected only a few times. This chain uses TRBV7-2 with TRBJ2-7; D possibly corresponds to TRBD2 (6 bases). This CDR3 has 16 amino acids. The germline V gene encodes CDR1 SGHTA and CDR2 FQGNSA. Trimming took 5 bases from V and 3 from J, leaving 20 bases between them. The CDR3 DNA follows: TGTGCCAGCAGCCTAACCCTTGGGGGACTTGGCTACGAGCAGTACTTC. Protein: CASSLTLGGLGYEQYF.